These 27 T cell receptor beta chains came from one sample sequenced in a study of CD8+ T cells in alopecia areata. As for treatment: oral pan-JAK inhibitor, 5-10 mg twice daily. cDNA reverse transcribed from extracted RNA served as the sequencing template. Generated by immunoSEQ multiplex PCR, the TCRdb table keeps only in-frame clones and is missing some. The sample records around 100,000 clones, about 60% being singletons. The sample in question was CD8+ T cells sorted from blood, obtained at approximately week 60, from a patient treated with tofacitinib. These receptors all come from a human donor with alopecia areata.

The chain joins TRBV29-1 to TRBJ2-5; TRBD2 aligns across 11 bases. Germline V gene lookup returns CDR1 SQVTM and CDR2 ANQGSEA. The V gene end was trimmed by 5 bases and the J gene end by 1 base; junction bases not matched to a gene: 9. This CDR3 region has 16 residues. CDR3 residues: CSVRVAGGLVQETQYF. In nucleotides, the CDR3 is TGCAGCGTTCGAGTAGCGGGGGGGCTGGTCCAAGAGACCCAGTACTTC.

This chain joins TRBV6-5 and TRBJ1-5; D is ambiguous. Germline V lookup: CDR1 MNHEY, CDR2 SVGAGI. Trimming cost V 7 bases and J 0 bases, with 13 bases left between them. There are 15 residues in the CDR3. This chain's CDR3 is CASNDGPRSNQPQHF. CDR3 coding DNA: TGTGCCAGCAATGACGGTCCCCGTAGCAATCAGCCCCAGCATTTT.

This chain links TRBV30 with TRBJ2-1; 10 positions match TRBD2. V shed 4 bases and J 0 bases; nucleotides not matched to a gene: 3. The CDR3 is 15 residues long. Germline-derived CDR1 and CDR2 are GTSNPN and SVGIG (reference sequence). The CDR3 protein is CAWTSGGSSYNEQFF. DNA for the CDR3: TGTGCCTGGACTAGCGGGGGATCCTCCTACAATGAGCAGTTCTTC.

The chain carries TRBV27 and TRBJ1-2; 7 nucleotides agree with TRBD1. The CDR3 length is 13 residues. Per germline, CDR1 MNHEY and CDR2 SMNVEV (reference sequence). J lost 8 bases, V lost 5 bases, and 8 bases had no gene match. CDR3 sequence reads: CASSEGAPGGYTF. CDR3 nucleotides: TGTGCCAGCAGTGAGGGGGCGCCGGGGGGCTACACCTTC.

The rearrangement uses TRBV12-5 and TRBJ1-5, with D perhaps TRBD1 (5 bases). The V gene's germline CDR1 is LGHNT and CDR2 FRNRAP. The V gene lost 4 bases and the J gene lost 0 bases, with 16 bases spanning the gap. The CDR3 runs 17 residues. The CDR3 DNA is TGTGCTAGTGGTTCTACGCCAGGGATATATAGCAATCAGCCCCAGCATTTT. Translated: CASGSTPGIYSNQPQHF.

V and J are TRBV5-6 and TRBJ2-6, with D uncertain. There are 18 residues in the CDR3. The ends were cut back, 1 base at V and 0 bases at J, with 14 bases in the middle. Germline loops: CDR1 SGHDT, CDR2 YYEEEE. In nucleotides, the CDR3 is TGTGCCAGCAGCTTGATCGGCGGCGGCTACTCTGGGGCCAACGTCCTGACTTTC. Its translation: CASSLIGGGYSGANVLTF.

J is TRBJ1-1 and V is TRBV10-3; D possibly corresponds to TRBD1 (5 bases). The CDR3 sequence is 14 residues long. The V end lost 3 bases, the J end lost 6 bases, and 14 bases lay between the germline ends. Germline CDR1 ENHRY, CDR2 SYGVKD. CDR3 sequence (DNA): TGTGCCATCAGTGATGGGGGGGGATTGGCTGAAGCTTTCTTT. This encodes CAISDGGGLAEAFF.

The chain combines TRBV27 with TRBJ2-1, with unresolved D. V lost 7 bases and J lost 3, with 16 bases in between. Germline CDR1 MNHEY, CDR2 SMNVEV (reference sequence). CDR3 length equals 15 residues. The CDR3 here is CASIRAGPYYNEQFF. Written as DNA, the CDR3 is TGTGCCAGCATCCGGGCAGGCCCTTACTACAATGAGCAGTTCTTC.

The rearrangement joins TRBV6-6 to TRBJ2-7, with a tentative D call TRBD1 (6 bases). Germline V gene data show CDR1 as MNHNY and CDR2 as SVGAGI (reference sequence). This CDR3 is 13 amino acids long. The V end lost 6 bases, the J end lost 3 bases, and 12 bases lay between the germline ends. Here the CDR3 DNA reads TGTGCCAGCAGCGGCGGACAGCTCTACGAGCAGTACTTC. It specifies CASSGGQLYEQYF.

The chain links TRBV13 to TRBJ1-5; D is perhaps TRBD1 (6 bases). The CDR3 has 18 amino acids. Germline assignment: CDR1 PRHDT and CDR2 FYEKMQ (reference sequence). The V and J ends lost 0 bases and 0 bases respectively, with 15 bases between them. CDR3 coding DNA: TGTGCCAGCAGCTTAGGCTCAGGGGTGGGGGATAGCAATCAGCCCCAGCATTTT. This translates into CASSLGSGVGDSNQPQHF. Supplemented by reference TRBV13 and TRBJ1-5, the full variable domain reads AAGVIQSPRHLIKEKRETATLKCYPIPRHDTVYWYQQGPGQDPQFLISFYEKMQSDKGSIPDRFSAQQFSDYHSELNMSSLELGDSALYFCASSLGSGVGDSNQPQHFGDGTRLSIL.

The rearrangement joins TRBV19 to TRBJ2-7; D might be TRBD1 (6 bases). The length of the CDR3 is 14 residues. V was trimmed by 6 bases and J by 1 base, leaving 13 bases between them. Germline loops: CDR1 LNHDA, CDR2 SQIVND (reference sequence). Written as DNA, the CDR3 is TGTGCCAGTAGCCCAGGGGCAATTTCCTACGAGCAGTACTTC. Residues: CASSPGAISYEQYF.

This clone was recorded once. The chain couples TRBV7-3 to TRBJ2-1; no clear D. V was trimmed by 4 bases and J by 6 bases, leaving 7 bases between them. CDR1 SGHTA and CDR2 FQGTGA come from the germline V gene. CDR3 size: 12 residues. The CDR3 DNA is TGTGCCAGCAGCTCGCAAAGCAATGAGCAGTTCTTC. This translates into CASSSQSNEQFF.

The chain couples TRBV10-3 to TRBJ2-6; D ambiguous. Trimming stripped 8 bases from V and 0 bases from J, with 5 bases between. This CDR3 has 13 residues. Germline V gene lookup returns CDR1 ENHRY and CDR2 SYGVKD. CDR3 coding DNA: TGTGCCATCCCGGGCTCTGGGGCCAACGTCCTGACTTTC. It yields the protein CAIPGSGANVLTF.

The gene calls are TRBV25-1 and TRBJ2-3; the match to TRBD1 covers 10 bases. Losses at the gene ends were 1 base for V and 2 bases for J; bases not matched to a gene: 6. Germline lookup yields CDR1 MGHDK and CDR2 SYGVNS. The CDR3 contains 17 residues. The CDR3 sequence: CASSESATGGLTDTQYF. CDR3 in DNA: TGTGCCAGCAGTGAATCGGCGACAGGGGGCCTCACAGATACGCAGTATTTT.

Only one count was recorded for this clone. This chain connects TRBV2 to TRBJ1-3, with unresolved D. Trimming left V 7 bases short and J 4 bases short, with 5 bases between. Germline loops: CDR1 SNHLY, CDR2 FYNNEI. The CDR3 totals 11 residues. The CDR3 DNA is TGTGCCAGCAATGAGGGAAACACCATATATTTT. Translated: CASNEGNTIYF.

Here the CDR3 reads CASSSGNEAFF. DNA of the CDR3: TGTGCCAGCAGTTCCGGGAATGAAGCTTTCTTT. The V gene is TRBV6-5, the J gene TRBJ1-1, with no clear D. Trimming cost V 4 bases and J 7 bases, with 7 bases left between them. The CDR3 consists of 11 residues. Looked up from germline, CDR1 is MNHEY and CDR2 is SVGAGI.

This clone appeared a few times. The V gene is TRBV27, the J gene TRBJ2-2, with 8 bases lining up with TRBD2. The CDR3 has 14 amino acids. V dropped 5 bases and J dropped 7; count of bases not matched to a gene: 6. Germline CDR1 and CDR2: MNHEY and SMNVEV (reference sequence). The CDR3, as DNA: TGTGCCAGCAGTGACGGGGGGGCAAACGGGGAGCTGTTTTTT. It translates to CASSDGGANGELFF.

CDR3 residues: CASSLVRGTRERVNTEAFF. CDR3 DNA: TGTGCCAGCAGCTTAGTAAGGGGTACGAGAGAACGGGTGAACACTGAAGCTTTCTTT. The rearrangement joins TRBV7-9 to TRBJ1-1; maybe TRBD1 (5 bases). Germline V gene data show CDR1 as SEHNR and CDR2 as FQNEAQ (reference sequence). The CDR3 has 19 amino acids. The V end was cut by 1 base, the J end by 0 bases, with 21 bases between. The whole variable domain, filled in from reference TRBV7-9 and TRBJ1-1, reads DTGVSQNPRHKITKRGQNVTFRCDPISEHNRLYWYRQTLGQGPEFLTYFQNEAQLEKSRLLSDRFSAERPKGSFSTLEIQRTEQGDSAMYLCASSLVRGTRERVNTEAFFGQGTRLTVV.

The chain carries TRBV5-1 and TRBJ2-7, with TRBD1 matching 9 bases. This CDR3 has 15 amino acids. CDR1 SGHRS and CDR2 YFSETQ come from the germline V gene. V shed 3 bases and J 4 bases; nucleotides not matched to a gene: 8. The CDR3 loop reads CASSSGTGGRYEQYF. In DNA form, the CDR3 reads TGCGCCAGCAGCTCCGGAACAGGGGGCCGGTACGAGCAGTACTTC.

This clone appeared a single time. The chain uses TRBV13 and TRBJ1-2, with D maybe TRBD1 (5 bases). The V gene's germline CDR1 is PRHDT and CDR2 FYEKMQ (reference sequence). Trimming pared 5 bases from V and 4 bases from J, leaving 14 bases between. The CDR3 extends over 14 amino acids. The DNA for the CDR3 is TGTGCCAGCAGCGCCGAGGCGGGGGTCTATGGCTACACCTTC. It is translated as CASSAEAGVYGYTF.

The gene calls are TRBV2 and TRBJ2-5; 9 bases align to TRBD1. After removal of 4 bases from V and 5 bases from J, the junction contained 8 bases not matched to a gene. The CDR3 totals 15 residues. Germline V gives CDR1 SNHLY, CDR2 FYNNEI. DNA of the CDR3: TGTGCCAGCAGTGTGCGGGACAGGGCCCCTGAGACCCAGTACTTC. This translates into CASSVRDRAPETQYF.

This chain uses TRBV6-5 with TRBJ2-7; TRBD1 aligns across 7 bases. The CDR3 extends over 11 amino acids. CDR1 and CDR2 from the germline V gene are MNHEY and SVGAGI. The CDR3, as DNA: TGTGCGGGACAGAGCTCCTACGAGCAGTACTTC. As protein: CAGQSSYEQYF.

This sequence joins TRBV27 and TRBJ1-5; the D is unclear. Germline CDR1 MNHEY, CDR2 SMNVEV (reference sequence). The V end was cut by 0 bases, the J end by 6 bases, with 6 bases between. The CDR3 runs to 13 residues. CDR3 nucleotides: TGTGCCAGCAGTTTATCTGCGGGTCAGCCCCAGCATTTT. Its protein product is CASSLSAGQPQHF.

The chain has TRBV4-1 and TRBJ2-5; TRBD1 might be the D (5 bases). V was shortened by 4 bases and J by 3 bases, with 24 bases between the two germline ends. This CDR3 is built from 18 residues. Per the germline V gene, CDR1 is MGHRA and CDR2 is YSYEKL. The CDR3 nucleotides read TGCGCCAGCAGCCTCGACAGAAACCCGGACATCCGAAAAGAGACCCAGTACTTC. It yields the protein CASSLDRNPDIRKETQYF.

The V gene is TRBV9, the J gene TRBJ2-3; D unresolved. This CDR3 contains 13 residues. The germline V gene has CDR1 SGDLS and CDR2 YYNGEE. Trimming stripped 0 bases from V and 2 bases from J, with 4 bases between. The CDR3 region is CASSVGFTDTQYF. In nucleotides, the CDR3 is TGTGCCAGCAGCGTAGGTTTCACAGATACGCAGTATTTT.

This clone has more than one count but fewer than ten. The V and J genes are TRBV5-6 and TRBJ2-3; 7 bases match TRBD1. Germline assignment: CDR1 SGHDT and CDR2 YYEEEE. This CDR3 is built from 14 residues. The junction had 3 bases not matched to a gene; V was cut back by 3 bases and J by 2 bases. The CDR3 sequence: CASSSGQLTDTQYF. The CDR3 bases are TGTGCCAGCAGCTCGGGACAGCTCACAGATACGCAGTATTTT.

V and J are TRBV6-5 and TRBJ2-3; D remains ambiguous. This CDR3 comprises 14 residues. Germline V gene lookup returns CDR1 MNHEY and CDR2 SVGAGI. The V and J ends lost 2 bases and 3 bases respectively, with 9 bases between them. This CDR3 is CASSYPQPTDTQYF. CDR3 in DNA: TGTGCCAGCAGTTACCCGCAGCCGACAGATACGCAGTATTTT.